The present T cell receptor beta chain was sequenced within a study of siplizumab effects on memory and regulatory T cells. Remarks on this clone: As yet, its antigen is unknown.

Sequencing used immunoSEQ multiplex PCR; TCRdb keeps in-frame clones, though not all of them. The sample holds about 14,000 clones, 49% seen once. The mixed lymphocyte reaction cells were grown together in coculture at 37°C for roughly 6 days. The CDR3 consists of 12 residues. Germline V gives CDR1 PRHDT, CDR2 FYEKMQ (reference sequence). V lost 6 bases and J lost 2, with 7 bases in between. The chain joins TRBV13 to TRBJ1-1; no firm D call. The specimen sequenced was CFSE-low (dividing) CD4+ T cells sorted from an allogeneic mixed lymphocyte reaction. The clonotype originates from a human donor in good health; the cells came from an allogeneic mixed lymphocyte reaction. The chain's CDR3 is CASSWYNTEAFF. CDR3 DNA sequence: TGTGCCAGCAGTTGGTATAACACTGAAGCTTTCTTT.